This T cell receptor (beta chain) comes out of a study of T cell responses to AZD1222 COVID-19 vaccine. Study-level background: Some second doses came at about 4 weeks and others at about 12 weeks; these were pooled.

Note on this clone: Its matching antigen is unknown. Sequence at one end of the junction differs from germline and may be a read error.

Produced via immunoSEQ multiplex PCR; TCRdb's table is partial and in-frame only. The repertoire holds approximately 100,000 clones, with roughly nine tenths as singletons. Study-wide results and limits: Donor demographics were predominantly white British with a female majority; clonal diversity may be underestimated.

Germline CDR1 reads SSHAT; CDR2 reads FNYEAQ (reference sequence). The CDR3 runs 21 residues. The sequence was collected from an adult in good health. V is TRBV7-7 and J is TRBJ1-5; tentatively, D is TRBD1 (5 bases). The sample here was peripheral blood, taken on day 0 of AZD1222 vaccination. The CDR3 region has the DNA TGTGCTAGCAGCTTCGGGGCCATAGGAGAAGGGGAACACTCAGAGAGTCAGCCCCAGCATTTT. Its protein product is CASSFGAIGEGEHSESQPQHF.